The source of this T cell receptor (beta chain) is a study of shared clonotypes between healthy human individuals. General study results and limits: A small donor pool kept down the genetic and exposure-history diversity that was represented.

As to this clone: Its antigen remains unidentified.

Deletions cut 0 bases from V and 4 bases from J, with 12 bases between. From germline, CDR1 is MNHNY and CDR2 SVGAGI (reference sequence). The CDR3 sequence is 16 residues long. Splitting of each subset's genomic DNA was done evenly across several immunoSEQ plates. This table comes from immunoSEQ multiplex PCR, and its TCRdb copy is limited to in-frame clones, with some not included. The sample shows hundreds of thousands of clones, around 80% of them seen only once. V gene TRBV6-6 combines with J gene TRBJ1-4; TRBD1 is a possible D gene (6 bases). Sequenced: PBMCs. The TCR sequence derives from a woman aged 40 to 50 in good health. Some clones in this sample may be carry-over from other donors' samples. As DNA, the CDR3 is TGTGCCAGCAGTTACTCAAGACAGGTCCGTAATGAAAAACTGTTTTTT. It yields the protein CASSYSRQVRNEKLFF.